This T cell receptor (beta chain) was identified during a study of T cell responses to AZD1222 COVID-19 vaccine. Study-wide results and limits: Per reports, nearly half of all spike-specific TCRs target regions that are unmutated in variants. Clonal diversity may have been underestimated in mostly white British donors. Distributed over spike, vaccine-associated CD4 TCRs predominated at 160-218 and 743-854.

The length of the CDR3 is 14 residues. CDR1 is SEHNR and CDR2 is FQNEAQ in the germline V gene (reference sequence). With 1 base clipped from V and 7 bases from J, the junction kept 6 bases outside the gene matches. TCRdb's copy holds only in-frame clones and misses some; the assay was immunoSEQ multiplex PCR. Here the sample spans 90,000 to 150,000 clones, 85% to 90% being singletons. With regard to this clone: The antigen is unknown.

Sequenced material: peripheral blood, taken on day 0 of AZD1222 vaccination. The origin of this receptor is an adult in good health. This rearrangement joins TRBV7-9 to TRBJ1-2, with TRBD1 matching 7 bases. The CDR3 sequence is CASSLEATGTGYTF. The CDR3 DNA reads TGTGCCAGCAGCTTAGAGGCGACAGGGACTGGCTACACCTTC.